The entry below describes one TCR beta chain. Its antigen has not been determined. Qualities for individual bases were not recorded, and no much larger clone is one base off. From a lookup of the germline V gene, CDR1 and CDR2 are MGHRA and YSYEKL. From V the trimming removes 2 bases and from J it removes 7 bases, while the gene matches leave 1 base of the junction unaccounted for. From the cysteine up to the phenylalanine, the CDR3 has a length of 13 residues. Just the 39-base CDR3 DNA is kept, in frame starting at base 1. This specimen comes from a study of T cell responses to AZD1222 COVID-19 vaccine (dated by TCRdb to 2020 to 2022). With respect to the entire study: TCR sequencing covered some 240 trial participants: approximately 200 given two doses of AZD1222 and 26 given two doses of MenACWY control vaccine. Trial participants were enrolled by age into subgroups of 18-55, 56-69 and 70-plus years, and 148, 28 and 57 TCR-sequenced participants, respectively, were included in these subgroups.

Findings and caveats that apply to the study as a whole: Most participants were white British and females outnumbered males, and the authors suggested that clonal diversity may have been underestimated. Only five or six AZD1222 recipients were SARS-CoV-2 seropositive at baseline, limiting conclusions about previously exposed vaccinees. Nearly half of unique spike-specific TCRs reportedly recognized epitopes outside regions mutated in the B.1.351 and B.1.1.7 variants. A significant rise in spike-specific TCR breadth and depth was observed after two AZD1222 doses relative to day 0 and relative to MenACWY recipients. Because no day 14 peak-response samples were available, repertoires were characterized only after the peak T cell response. The 56-69-year group was small, and its depth increase did not reach significance, likely because of low power. CD4 TCRs associated with the vaccine covered the entire spike protein, and the dominant responses were in regions 160-218 and 743-854.

The time point tag for this specimen amounts to: about 28 days (+/-7) after the second vaccine dose. Because spike-specific TCR depth and breadth did not differ between the two schedules, AZD1222 recipients who got a second dose at roughly 4 weeks were pooled with those who got a second dose at roughly 12 weeks. The vaccinee samples were drawn from two UK trials, COV001 and COV002, one of which was a single-blind randomized controlled phase 2/3 trial testing AZD1222 (ChAdOx1 nCoV-19) in healthy adults. For TCRbeta chain sequencing, PBMC samples from trial participants were taken at day 0 and at day 28 after the second dose. The CDR3 regions of human TCRbeta chains were analyzed by immunosequencing. On the authors' methods: TCRs in the repertoires were compared against a reference library of SARS-CoV-2-specific TCRs that had been generated with the MIRA antigen-specificity platform. Breadth was defined as the fraction of unique TCRs that were SARS-CoV-2-associated, and depth was defined as the fraction of total T cells that were SARS-CoV-2-associated. Each spike-specific TCR was assigned to its reactive spike region and to a CD4 or CD8 class using the MIRA data. Log10-transformed breadth and depth values were compared by one-way ANOVA with Sidak's multiple comparisons tests. The table comes from immuneACCESS by way of TCRdb, which keeps in-frame sequences with V and J called. Part of the clones is missing from these tables; in studies checked, under half for an unresolved V gene and the rest for unknown reasons. For V, J and clone size, that table is used; D and trimming come from the DNA. The sample table holds 110,000 or so clones, of which around 86% were seen once. In total, the top ten clones hold approximately 2.9% of the sample.

This receptor was identified in an adult who received the AZD1222 COVID-19 vaccine. Material: peripheral blood, obtained 28 days after the second AZD1222 dose. The chain is encoded by TRBV4-1 joined to TRBJ2-4; a stretch of 8 junction bases matches TRBD1. The base sequence is TGCGCCAGCAGCCAAACAGGGGGGAACATTCAGTACTTC. This yields the protein CASSQTGGNIQYF.